A selection of T cell receptor beta chains follows, all from one sample in a study of blood T cell repertoires in COVID-19. Clones were read by immunoSEQ multiplex PCR, and TCRdb kept only the in-frame ones, dropping some. The sample records some 220,000 clones, nearly 85% being singletons. Material for sequencing was peripheral blood. The receptors stem from a human donor in a cohort sampled during active COVID-19. Each CDR3 is given with its conserved first and last residue. The D gene is left open where the match is weak. Clone size appears in some rows only: once, few, many, or a class for an expanded clone.

TRBJ2-2 . TRBV28 . TGTGCCAGCAGTTTATCGAGTCTTGCCACCGGGGAGCTGTTTTTT CASSLSSLATGELFF
TRBJ1-4 . TRBV28 . TGTGCCAGCAGCGACGCGAGGACTAATGAAAAACTGTTTTTT CASSDARTNEKLFF
TRBJ1-1 once TRBV25-1 . TGTGCCAGCAGTGAATTGAGGGAGAGGGTGACTGAAGCTTTCTTT CASSELRERVTEAFF
TRBJ2-7 . TRBV5-1 . TGCGCCACCAAGCCGTTGGGGGGGACAGGAGACTCCTACGAGCAGTACTTC CATKPLGGTGDSYEQYF
TRBJ2-2 few TRBV4-2 TRBD2 TGTGCCAGCAGGGGGGCGGGGACTAGCGGGACCGGGGAGCTGTTTTTT CASRGAGTSGTGELFF
TRBJ2-7 . TRBV5-1 TRBD1 TGCGCCAGCAGACAGGGGAGAGACGAGCAGTACTTC CASRQGRDEQYF
TRBJ1-5 once TRBV10-3 . TGTGCCATCAGTGCCGGGATCGGCAATCAGCCCCAGCATTTT CAISAGIGNQPQHF
TRBJ1-1 many TRBV6-6 . TGTGCCAGCAGTTACGGTAGAGGTAGGAACACTGAAGCTTTCTTT CASSYGRGRNTEAFF
TRBJ2-5 . TRBV5-1 TRBD1 TGCGCCAGCAGCATTTCCCCGGGACAGGTGGTGCAAGAGACCCAGTACTTC CASSISPGQVVQETQYF
TRBJ1-3 . TRBV7-9 . TGTGCCAGCAGCTTAGTGGCGGGGGTAAACACCATATATTTT CASSLVAGVNTIYF
TRBJ2-7 . TRBV5-4 . TGTGCCAGCAGCCCACATGGGGCTACCTACGAGCAGTACTTC CASSPHGATYEQYF
TRBJ2-7 . TRBV10-1 TRBD1 TGCGCCAGCAGCGGGACAGGGACCTACGAGCAGTACTTC CASSGTGTYEQYF
TRBJ2-2 few TRBV20-1 . TGCAGTGCTAGTACCGGGCGGCGGGACACCGGGGAGCTGTTTTTT CSASTGRRDTGELFF
TRBJ2-2 . TRBV5-1 TRBD1 TGCGCCAGCAGTCTAACAGGGGGCTTGGTGGAGGAGCTGTTTTTT CASSLTGGLVEELFF
TRBJ2-1 . TRBV6-5 . TGTGCCAGTATGGGGACTTTCTCCTACAATGAGCAGTTCTTC CASMGTFSYNEQFF
TRBJ1-4 once TRBV12-2 . TGTGCAAGTCGCTTACCCGGACAGGCGGATGAAAAACTGTTTTTT CASRLPGQADEKLFF
TRBJ2-2 . TRBV27 TRBD1 TGTGCCAGCAGTTTCTATATGGACAGGGGGGCCGGGGAGCTGTTTTTT CASSFYMDRGAGELFF
TRBJ2-1 few TRBV5-4 TRBD2 TGTGCCAGCAGCTTCCTGGCGGGGGGAAACTACAATGAGCAGTTCTTC CASSFLAGGNYNEQFF
TRBJ2-7 . TRBV2 TRBD1 TGTGCCAGCAGTTTACAGGGGTTTGGGGAGCAGTACTTC CASSLQGFGEQYF
TRBJ2-7 few TRBV5-1 . TGCGCCAGCAGCTTCAGGGAAGACGAGCAGTACTTC CASSFREDEQYF
TRBJ2-5 . TRBV10-2 . TGCGCCACGGCGGGGGCCGAGACCCAGTACTTC CATAGAETQYF
TRBJ2-3 . TRBV9 TRBD2 TGTGCCAGCAGCGTAGCTAGCGGGAGGAGCACAGATACGCAGTATTTT CASSVASGRSTDTQYF
TRBJ2-2 . TRBV4-2 TRBD2 TGTGCCAGCAGCCGGGAGGGCGGCACCGGGGAGCTGTTTTTT CASSREGGTGELFF
TRBJ1-1 . TRBV12-5 . TGTGCTAGTGGTTTAGACCTACAGGGATTTATGAACACTGAAGCTTTCTTT CASGLDLQGFMNTEAFF
TRBJ1-3 . TRBV3-1/TRBV3-2 . TGTGCCAGCAGCCAACGGGTAGGCTCCTCGAGAAACACCATATATTTT CASSQRVGSSRNTIYF
TRBJ1-1 . TRBV6-1 TRBD1 TGTGCCAGCAGTGAAGGTGGGACAGGTAGTAAAATCCCTGAAGCTTTCTTT CASSEGGTGSKIPEAFF
TRBJ2-3 few TRBV19 . TGTGCCAGTAGTATTGGCAGGGCCACAGATACGCAGTATTTT CASSIGRATDTQYF
TRBJ2-1 . TRBV6-1 TRBD1 TGTGCCAGCAGTGAATTCGCGACAGGGGGAATCTACAATGAGCAGTTCTTC CASSEFATGGIYNEQFF
TRBJ2-7 . TRBV28 TRBD1 TGTGCCAGCAGTCCTCACTCCCCTGGACAGGGGGCCTCCTACGAGCAGTACTTC CASSPHSPGQGASYEQYF
TRBJ1-5 . TRBV4-1 TRBD1 TGCGCCAGCAGCCTCGCAGGGGGCAGGCAGCCCCAGCATTTT CASSLAGGRQPQHF
TRBJ2-1 . TRBV11-2 TRBD1 TGTGCCAGCACCCCAGAGGGACAGGGTATCGTGAGTGAGCAGTTCTTC CASTPEGQGIVSEQFF
TRBJ2-2 . TRBV11-2 . TGTGCCAGCACGGAGGAAAACACCGGGGAGCTGTTTTTT CASTEENTGELFF
TRBJ2-3 few TRBV7-9 . TGTGCCAGCAGCTTGGAGAGGGCAGATACGCAGTATTTT CASSLERADTQYF
TRBJ2-5 . TRBV9 . TGTGCCAGCAGCGTAGCTACAGCGGTAACCCAAGAGACCCAGTACTTC CASSVATAVTQETQYF
TRBJ2-5 once TRBV2 TRBD2 TGTGCCAGCACCCTAGCGGGGGGGAAAGAGACCCAGTACTTC CASTLAGGKETQYF